Listed below are T cell receptor beta chains from one sample, sequenced in a study of cytomegalovirus exposure and HLA in healthy donors. Assay used: immunoSEQ multiplex PCR; TCRdb lists only in-frame clones, some missing. The repertoire consists of about 170,000 clones, with around 62% occurring once and the leading ten covering just under 3%. Sequenced: PBMCs. These receptors all stem from a man between 35 and 55 years old in good health and CMV-seronegative. Both conserved end residues are part of each CDR3. The D gene is left open where the match is weak. Clone size is not always given. Where it is, it says once, few, many or a class for expanded clones.

TRBJ1-4	TRBV7-9	TRBD1	15	.	TGTTCCAGCAGCTTAGGTGGGACAGGGGATGAAAAACTGTTTTTT	CSSSLGGTGDEKLFF
TRBJ1-1	TRBV25-1	.	12	.	TGTGCCACCGGAGATGCTGACACTGAAGCTTTCTTT	CATGDADTEAFF
TRBJ2-3	TRBV5-4	TRBD2	16	.	TGTGCCAGCAGCTCCCCTGCGGGGGGTAGCACAGATACGCAGTATTTT	CASSSPAGGSTDTQYF
TRBJ2-2	TRBV5-1	.	14	.	TGCGCCAGCAGCCCGACAGTGGGCACCGGGGAGCTGTTTTTT	CASSPTVGTGELFF
TRBJ1-1	TRBV27	TRBD1	14	.	TGTGCCAGCAGGATCACAGGGGCGGCCACTGAAGCTTTCTTT	CASRITGAATEAFF
TRBJ2-7	TRBV11-2	.	14	.	TGTGCCAGCAACGTCCTAGGGGTTGTCTACGAGCAGTACTTC	CASNVLGVVYEQYF
TRBJ2-5	TRBV4-2	TRBD2	18	.	TGTGCCAGCAGCCCGCGGACTAGCGGGAGTGCTAGAGAAGAGACCCAGTACTTC	CASSPRTSGSAREETQYF
TRBJ2-2	TRBV14	TRBD2	17	few	TGTGCCAGCAGCCTCCTTGGGACTAGCGTAAACACCGGGGAGCTGTTTTTT	CASSLLGTSVNTGELFF
TRBJ2-7	TRBV4-1	.	14	.	TGCGCCAGCAGCCAACGGGACTTGGACTACGAGCAGTACTTC	CASSQRDLDYEQYF
TRBJ2-7	TRBV7-2	.	13	.	TGTGCCAGCAGCTTGGGCTCGGGGTACGAGCAGTACTTC	CASSLGSGYEQYF
TRBJ1-1	TRBV7-9	.	12	.	TGTTCCAGCAACTTGGGGGGAGCAGAAGCTTTCTTT	CSSNLGGAEAFF
TRBJ2-1	TRBV7-6	TRBD2	20	.	TGTGCCAGCAGCTTAGCGCTCCGGACTAGCGGGAGGGCCAATTACAATGAGCAGTTCTTC	CASSLALRTSGRANYNEQFF
TRBJ2-7	TRBV29-1	TRBD1	13	.	TGCAGCGCCCGTTTAGACAGGGCCTACGAGCAGTACTTC	CSARLDRAYEQYF
TRBJ1-5	TRBV19	.	15	.	TGTGCCAGTAGTATCGGTCAACAGAGTACGGTGACCCAGCATTTT	CASSIGQQSTVTQHF
TRBJ2-1	TRBV19	.	15	few	TGTGCCAGTAGTATTGGTAGCGGCATTCACAATGAGCAGTTCTTC	CASSIGSGIHNEQFF
TRBJ2-7	TRBV30	TRBD2	14	.	TGTGCCTGGAAGTCGAGCGGGAGTGGCTACGAGCAGTACTTC	CAWKSSGSGYEQYF
TRBJ2-5	TRBV7-9	TRBD2	13	.	TGTGCCAGCAGCTTTCTAGCGGAAGAGACCCAGTACTTC	CASSFLAEETQYF
TRBJ1-3	TRBV28	.	15	once	TGTGCCACCTTGGACAGCAGATACTCTGGAAACACCATATATTTT	CATLDSRYSGNTIYF
TRBJ1-6	TRBV28	TRBD1	12	once	TGTGCCAGCAGTACACAGGGGTTTCCCCTCCACTTT	CASSTQGFPLHF
TRBJ1-2	TRBV10-3	.	15	.	TGTGCCATCAGTGACATCGGCAGGGGAAACTATGGCTACACCTTC	CAISDIGRGNYGYTF
TRBJ2-7	TRBV6-5	TRBD1	15	.	TGTGCCAGCAGTAAACCTGGACAGGGAGTCTACGAGCAGTACTTC	CASSKPGQGVYEQYF
TRBJ2-5	TRBV7-8	TRBD2	16	.	TGTGCCAGCAGCTTGGCCGGTCGGGGGGGCGGGGAGACCCAGTACTTC	CASSLAGRGGGETQYF
TRBJ2-7	TRBV7-9	TRBD2	14	.	TGTTCCAGCGGTCGTAGCGGGGGGGGCTACGAGCAGTACTTC	CSSGRSGGGYEQYF
TRBJ2-7	TRBV6-6	TRBD2	15	few	TGTGCCAGCGTGAATGGGGAGGGAAGGACCTACGAGCAGTACTTC	CASVNGEGRTYEQYF
TRBJ1-2	TRBV4-3	TRBD1	16	.	TGCGCCAGCAGTCGGGACAGGGAGAAGTTGGGTTATGGCTACACCTTC	CASSRDREKLGYGYTF
TRBJ2-2	TRBV4-2	TRBD1	15	.	TGTGCCAGCGATTCCGGGACAGCGAACACCGGGGAGCTGTTTTTT	CASDSGTANTGELFF
TRBJ2-1	TRBV7-7	TRBD2	14	.	TGTGCCACCTCCCAAATACGGGGGGGCTGGGAGCAGTTCTTC	CATSQIRGGWEQFF
TRBJ1-6	TRBV6-4	.	14	once	TGTGCCAGCAGCCCACAGGGTGAAAATTCACCCCTCCACTTT	CASSPQGENSPLHF
TRBJ2-7	TRBV4-1	TRBD2	16	.	TGCGCCAGCAGCCAGCCGACTAGCGGGAGGAGACACGAGCAGTACTTC	CASSQPTSGRRHEQYF
TRBJ1-5	TRBV6-5	TRBD1	13	few	TGTGCCAGCAGTAAGGACAGGAGGCAGCCCCAGCATTTT	CASSKDRRQPQHF
TRBJ1-2	TRBV6-1	.	13	.	TGTGCCAGCATAAGTCGGGGTCGCGGTGGCTACACCTTC	CASISRGRGGYTF
TRBJ1-2	TRBV19	.	15	.	TGTGCCAGTAGTGGGAGAGTACTAATCCCCTATGGCTACACCTTC	CASSGRVLIPYGYTF
TRBJ1-3	TRBV4-1	TRBD1	16	.	TGCGCCAGCAGCCAAGAGACGACAGGGAGCGGAAACACCATATATTTT	CASSQETTGSGNTIYF
TRBJ2-2	TRBV30	.	14	.	TGTGCCTGGAAAGGACTAATCTTAACCGGGGAGCTGTTTTTT	CAWKGLILTGELFF
TRBJ2-7	TRBV4-2	.	14	.	TGTGCCAGCAGCCGAGGGGACAACTCCTACGAGCAGTACTTC	CASSRGDNSYEQYF
TRBJ2-1	TRBV5-1	TRBD1	14	.	TGCGCCAGCAGCTTACCGGGACAGGGCAATGAGCAGTTCTTC	CASSLPGQGNEQFF
TRBJ2-3	TRBV2	.	13	.	TGTGCCAGCAGTGTTCCCCCCGGGGATACGCAGTATTTT	CASSVPPGDTQYF
TRBJ2-3	TRBV5-1	TRBD2	14	.	TGCGCCACCCCAGCGGGGGGAGTGACAGATACGCAGTATTTT	CATPAGGVTDTQYF
TRBJ2-6	TRBV5-4	TRBD2	18	once	TGTGCCAGCAGCTTGCGGGTTCTAGCGGGAGGTGGGGCCAACGTCCTGACTTTC	CASSLRVLAGGGANVLTF
TRBJ2-1	TRBV7-2	.	16	few	TGTGCCAGCAGCTCTAGGACAATCGGTGACTTCGATGAGCAGTTCTTC	CASSSRTIGDFDEQFF
TRBJ1-1	TRBV29-1	.	13	few	TGCAGCGTTGAAGGACAAGGGGCTGGTGAAGCTTTCTTT	CSVEGQGAGEAFF
TRBJ2-5	TRBV7-2	TRBD2	17	.	TGTGCCAGCAGCTTAGCCCCCTGGCGGGGGAACCAAGAGACCCAGTACTTC	CASSLAPWRGNQETQYF
TRBJ2-1	TRBV2	.	13	.	TGTGCCAGCAACTCGGGGAGGAGCAGAGAGCAGTTCTTC	CASNSGRSREQFF
TRBJ2-1	TRBV27	.	14	.	TGTGCCAGCAGTTTATTTCAGGTGATGGGTGAGCAGTTCTTC	CASSLFQVMGEQFF
TRBJ2-6	TRBV14	.	16	.	TGTGCCAGCAGCCGTTCTCGGGGCTCTGGGGCCAACGTCCTGACTTTC	CASSRSRGSGANVLTF
TRBJ2-7	TRBV29-1	TRBD1	13	.	TGCAGCGTTGAGGGGGACAGAGCCTACGAGCAGTACTTC	CSVEGDRAYEQYF
TRBJ1-3	TRBV11-2	.	16	.	TGTGCCAGCAGCCTCGGACAGTTAGTCTCTGGAAACACCATATATTTT	CASSLGQLVSGNTIYF
TRBJ1-1	TRBV2	.	14	.	TGTGCCAGCAGTGTATGGGGGCCGGGAACTGAAGCTTTCTTT	CASSVWGPGTEAFF
TRBJ2-1	TRBV7-2	.	15	.	TGTGCCAGCAGCTTAGAGCATTCTACCTACAATGAGCAGTTCTTC	CASSLEHSTYNEQFF
TRBJ2-7	TRBV5-1	TRBD2	16	.	TGCGCCAGCAGCTTGGAGCGGGGGATAAGCTCCTACGAGCAGTACTTC	CASSLERGISSYEQYF
TRBJ1-2	TRBV6-6	.	14	.	TGTGCCAGCAGGTTAGGGGCGGTAGACTATGGCTACACCTTC	CASRLGAVDYGYTF
TRBJ2-2	TRBV4-1	TRBD1	14	few	TGCGCCAGCAGCCGACAGGGGTACACCGGGGAGCTGTTTTTT	CASSRQGYTGELFF
TRBJ2-3	TRBV9	.	13	.	TGTGCCAGCACCTTCTCAGGGACAGATACGCAGTATTTT	CASTFSGTDTQYF
TRBJ2-5	TRBV30	TRBD2	16	.	TGTGCCTGGAGTCCCGGACTAGCGGGGATGAAAGAGACCCAGTACTTC	CAWSPGLAGMKETQYF
TRBJ2-4	TRBV13	.	13	.	TGTGCCAGCAGCTCCAGGGATCTGGACATTCAGTACTTC	CASSSRDLDIQYF